This T cell receptor beta chain stems from a study of T cells in Graves' hyperthyroidism and ophthalmopathy. Study-level background: Blood from the periphery was taken at initial diagnosis, before any treatment.

This clonotype was picked up many times. The source material, RNA transcripts, was used to amplify TCR beta CDR3 regions. Researchers ran a first-round RT-PCR on the TCR CDR3 using the HTBI primer set. TCRdb re-derived calls from the multiplex PCR reads in MiXCR, one entry per CDR3 protein. The sample includes about 560,000 distinct CDR3 sequences, 16% seen only once; the top ten take around 18%. The sample was blood. The TCR sequence derives from a woman in her late teens or twenties with Graves' hyperthyroidism.

The CDR3 loop reads CASSLSVRTYEQYF. The CDR3, as DNA: TGTGCCAGCAGTTTATCGGTCAGGACCTACGAGCAGTACTTC. V gene TRBV27 combines with J gene TRBJ2-7, with unresolved D. Trimming shortened V by 0 bases and J by 2 bases, and 8 bases separated the two germline ends. The CDR3 consists of 14 residues. Germline CDR1 is MNHEY and CDR2 is SMNVEV (reference sequence).